The 30 T cell receptor beta chains below all came from one sample that was sequenced in a study of blood T cells in healthy people across ages. Then a second PCR, running about 7 to 11 cycles, was carried out with a sample-barcoded 5' primer and a J-beta primer mix. A single record per CDR3 protein comes from TCRdb applying MiXCR to the 5' RACE reads. Among roughly 720,000 distinct CDR3 sequences listed, less than 70% were seen once. The sequencing input was blood. These receptors originate from a man older than 75 in good health.

This clonotype has more than one count but fewer than ten. This rearrangement joins TRBV12-3 or TRBV12-4 to TRBJ2-7; tentatively, D is TRBD1 (6 bases). V dropped 6 bases and J dropped 7 bases, with 16 bases sitting between them. This CDR3 has 13 amino acids. This CDR3 is CASSLGASGEQYF. The CDR3 nucleotides read TGTGCCAGCAGCTTGGGGGCGTCTGGGGAGCAGTACTTC.

This clonotype was found a few times. The chain combines TRBV5-6 with TRBJ2-1; TRBD2 agrees at 8 bases. Germline lookup yields CDR1 SGHDT and CDR2 YYEEEE. The J segment lost 6 bases and the V segment lost 1 base, leaving 9 bases of the junction unmatched. The CDR3 covers 16 residues. The CDR3 DNA follows: TGTGCCAGCAGCTTGAGACAGCCGGGACTAGGCAATGAGCAGTTCTTC. Translation: CASSLRQPGLGNEQFF.

The chain employs TRBV20-1 and TRBJ1-5; D is unclear. In germline, CDR1 is DFQATT, CDR2 SNEGSKA (reference sequence). The CDR3 consists of 15 residues. V lost 6 bases and J 2 bases, leaving 17 bases between the germline ends. CDR3 nucleotide sequence: TGCAGTGCCCCGGGCGAGGGAGGAGGCAATCAGCCCCAGCATTTT. Translated, it gives CSAPGEGGGNQPQHF.

CDR3 region: CASSVGAEQFF. The CDR3 DNA reads as TGTGCCAGCAGCGTGGGGGCCGAGCAGTTCTTC. The chain recombines TRBV9 with TRBJ2-1; the D gene is possibly TRBD1 (6 bases). This CDR3 contains 11 residues. Germline CDR1 is SGDLS and CDR2 is YYNGEE. V was pared by 2 bases and J by 10 bases, with 7 bases between.

This rearrangement joins TRBV24-1 to TRBJ2-6, with D uncertain. Germline CDR1 and CDR2: KGHDR and SFDVKD. CDR3 length: 12 residues. The ends were cut back, 6 bases at V and 1 base at J, with 0 bases in the middle. This CDR3 is CATSSGANVLTF. CDR3 DNA sequence: TGTGCCACCAGTTCTGGGGCCAACGTCCTGACTTTC.

The rearrangement links TRBV20-1 to TRBJ2-3, with 9 bases aligning to TRBD1. CDR3 length: 12 residues. Germline V gene sequence: CDR1 DFQATT, CDR2 SNEGSKA (reference sequence). The V segment lost 7 bases and the J segment 5 bases; nucleotides outside the gene matches: 4. CDR3 in amino acids: CSVTGGRDTQYF. CDR3 nucleotides: TGCAGTGTGACAGGGGGGAGAGATACGCAGTATTTT.

The V gene is TRBV7-9, the J gene TRBJ2-1, with 10 bases aligning to TRBD1. This CDR3 has 12 residues. Germline values: CDR1 SEHNR, CDR2 FQNEAQ (reference sequence). Trimming at V came to 8 bases and at J to 7 bases, leaving 2 bases not matched to a gene. The CDR3 nucleotides are TGTGCCAGCCGGACAGGGGGGAATGAGCAGTTCTTC. It is translated as CASRTGGNEQFF.

This clonotype was seen only once. The chain uses TRBV20-1 and TRBJ2-5, with 7 bases fitting TRBD1. V lost 5 bases and J lost 11; bases outside the gene matches: 8. Germline lookup yields CDR1 DFQATT and CDR2 SNEGSKA (reference sequence). The CDR3 consists of 11 residues. DNA for the CDR3: TGCAGTGCTGGGACAGTGGGAAAGCAGTACTTC. Translated, it gives CSAGTVGKQYF.

V and J are TRBV11-1 and TRBJ2-1; 9 nucleotides align to TRBD1. The trim removed 5 bases at V and 5 bases at J, leaving 10 bases unmatched. Germline CDR1 reads SGHAT; CDR2 reads FQDESV (reference sequence). The CDR3 runs 16 residues. Written as DNA, the CDR3 is TGTGCCAGCAGCGTGCCGGGACAGGGTGTTAACAATGAGCAGTTCTTC. It specifies CASSVPGQGVNNEQFF.

The table lists this clonotype with a few counts. The V and J genes are TRBV18 and TRBJ2-5; D unresolved. Trimming pared 2 bases from V and 3 bases from J, leaving 7 bases between. The CDR3 is 13 amino acids. Germline V gives CDR1 KGHSH, CDR2 LQKENI. This CDR3 reads CASSPGIEETQYF. The DNA for the CDR3 is TGTGCCAGCTCACCAGGGATCGAAGAGACCCAGTACTTC.

CDR3 residues: CASSPGQGEAYGYTF. The CDR3 bases are TGTGCCAGCTCACCCGGACAGGGTGAGGCCTATGGCTACACCTTC. This chain joins TRBV18 and TRBJ1-2; 8 positions agree with TRBD1. V lost 3 bases to trimming and J lost 4 bases; unmatched junction nucleotides: 7. The CDR3 covers 15 residues. Germline assignment: CDR1 KGHSH and CDR2 LQKENI.

The CDR3 DNA reads TGTGCCACTAACAGGGAGGCCTCCCCCTACGAGCAGTACTTC. Its protein is CATNREASPYEQYF. This chain links TRBV10-3 with TRBJ2-7; D could derive from TRBD1 or TRBD2 (6 bases each). V shed 10 bases and J shed 2 bases, with 18 bases lying between them. The CDR3 consists of 14 residues. From germline, CDR1 is ENHRY and CDR2 SYGVKD.

This clonotype was observed a handful of times. This chain joins TRBV20-1 and TRBJ2-4, with a weak D call TRBD1 (6 bases). Trimming left V 6 bases short and J 0 bases short, with 18 bases between. Germline V lookup: CDR1 DFQATT, CDR2 SNEGSKA (reference sequence). This CDR3 spans 16 amino acids. CDR3 nucleotide sequence: TGCAGTGCCCGGAGACAGGCGAGTCTAGCCAAAAACATTCAGTACTTC. Amino acids: CSARRQASLAKNIQYF.

The chain has TRBV5-1 and TRBJ2-7, with 8 positions matching TRBD2. V lost 3 bases and J lost 5; bases outside the gene matches: 7. The CDR3 runs 14 residues. Germline V gene data show CDR1 as SGHRS and CDR2 as YFSETQ. Here the CDR3 reads CASSYSGGPNEQYF. The CDR3 DNA is TGCGCCAGCAGCTATTCGGGAGGGCCGAACGAGCAGTACTTC. Drawing the rest from reference TRBV5-1 and TRBJ2-7, the complete variable domain is KAGVTQTPRYLIKTRGQQVTLSCSPISGHRSVSWYQQTPGQGLQFLFEYFSETQRNKGNFPGRFSGRQFSNSRSEMNVSTLELGDSALYLCASSYSGGPNEQYFGPGTRLTVT.

V gene TRBV5-1 combines with J gene TRBJ1-2, with D possibly being TRBD1 (5 bases). This CDR3 has 15 amino acids. Germline V gives CDR1 SGHRS, CDR2 YFSETQ. The V gene lost 3 bases and the J gene lost 5 bases, with 17 bases spanning the gap. CDR3 amino acids: CASSYSGTELYGYTF. As DNA, the CDR3 is TGCGCCAGCAGCTACTCCGGGACGGAGCTATATGGCTACACCTTC.

The V gene is TRBV5-4, the J gene TRBJ2-1, with TRBD2 identical over 8 bases. CDR1 is SGHNT, CDR2 YYREEE, per germline (reference sequence). V lost 4 bases, J lost 7 bases, and 10 bases stayed unmatched. The CDR3 extends over 15 amino acids. CDR3 in DNA: TGTGCCAGCAGCACCTCGAGCGGGAGCATAAATGAGCAGTTCTTC. As protein: CASSTSSGSINEQFF.

This CDR3 reads CSVDKGNTGELFF. CDR3 nucleotide sequence: TGCAGCGTTGATAAAGGCAACACCGGGGAGCTGTTTTTT. V is TRBV29-1 and J is TRBJ2-2; no clear D. The V end was cut by 3 bases, the J end by 2 bases, with 7 bases between. The CDR3 consists of 13 residues. In germline, CDR1 is SQVTM, CDR2 ANQGSEA.

The chain combines TRBV28 with TRBJ2-4, with TRBD2 matching 7 bases. Germline V gene data show CDR1 as MDHEN and CDR2 as SYDVKM. Losses at the gene ends were 3 bases for V and 13 bases for J; bases not matched to a gene: 18. This CDR3 comprises 16 residues. This CDR3 reads CASSLGLTGPPGGQYF. For the CDR3, the DNA is TGTGCCAGCAGTTTGGGACTAACGGGACCTCCAGGCGGGCAGTACTTC.

This clonotype has more than one count but fewer than ten. The chain has TRBV10-3 and TRBJ2-3; D not certain. The CDR3 is made up of 13 amino acids. Between the trimmed V and J ends, which lost 4 bases and 8 bases, there was a span of 13 bases. Germline CDR1 reads ENHRY; CDR2 reads SYGVKD. The CDR3 here is CAISASGAGTQYF. Here the CDR3 DNA reads TGTGCCATCAGTGCGAGTGGTGCAGGTACGCAGTATTTT.

The chain links TRBV5-1 to TRBJ2-5; 8 bases align to TRBD1. CDR3 length: 16 amino acids. V shed 5 bases, J shed 1 base, and the junction held 10 bases outside the gene matches. Germline assignment: CDR1 SGHRS and CDR2 YFSETQ. The CDR3 sequence: CASRRGQGRVQETQYF. The CDR3 DNA reads TGCGCCAGCAGACGTGGACAGGGCAGGGTCCAAGAGACCCAGTACTTC.

This clonotype was seen a handful of times. V usage is TRBV6-1 and J usage is TRBJ2-7; D might be TRBD2 (5 bases). The better agreement between TRBJ2-5 and the DNA end casts doubt on the J call. The CDR3 runs 13 residues. Germline assignment: CDR1 MNHNS and CDR2 SASEGT. The chain's CDR3 is CASKGSAAWTQYF. CDR3 DNA sequence: TGTGCCAGCAAGGGTAGCGCAGCATGGACCCAGTACTTC.

This clonotype was seen a handful of times. A junction end diverges from the germline sequence, so it may reflect a read error. The V call is TRBV29-1, the J call TRBJ1-4, with a weak D call TRBD1 (5 bases). Looked up from germline, CDR1 is SQVTM and CDR2 is ANQGSEA. CDR3 length: 15 amino acids. The CDR3 region has the DNA TGCAGCGTTGAAGATCGTGCCCAGGGACGCGAAAAGCTGTTTTTT. This codes for CSVEDRAQGREKLFF.

This chain links TRBV12-3 or TRBV12-4 with TRBJ2-1, with a tentative D call TRBD2 (6 bases). V lost 7 bases to trimming and J lost 3 bases, with 19 bases between them. This CDR3 is 16 amino acids long. The CDR3 DNA follows: TGTGCCAGCACCTCCGGAGGAGCGGGTGGCTACAATGAGCAGTTCTTC. Residues: CASTSGGAGGYNEQFF.

In this sample, this clonotype turned up a few times. The chain carries TRBV4-2 and TRBJ1-2; TRBD1 might be the D (5 bases). CDR1 and CDR2 (germline): LGHNA, YNFKEQ. The CDR3 extends over 17 amino acids. V shed 4 bases and J shed 0 bases, with 18 bases lying between them. The CDR3 reads CASSPSPVKQANYGYTF. The DNA for the CDR3 is TGTGCCAGCAGCCCTTCTCCTGTTAAACAGGCTAACTATGGCTACACCTTC.

This clonotype was seen only a few times. Being one base from a much bigger clone, this may be a read error. The chain combines TRBV6-2 or TRBV6-3 with TRBJ2-5; D is unresolved. This CDR3 is built from 15 residues. CDR1 and CDR2 (germline): MNHEY, SVGEGT. V lost 6 bases, J lost 3 bases, and 17 bases lay in between. This CDR3 is CASSLLGLPEETQYF. The CDR3 DNA sequence: TGTGCCAGCAGCTTACTCGGGCTACCGGAAGAGACCCAGTACTTC.

This clonotype was detected a few times. The chain employs TRBV28 and TRBJ2-1; 9 nucleotides line up with TRBD2. Germline CDR1 is MDHEN and CDR2 is SYDVKM. The CDR3 runs 13 residues. The V and J ends lost 6 bases and 8 bases, in that order; junction bases with no gene match: 5. The CDR3 DNA reads TGTGCCAGCAGAGGGACTAGCTCCTATGAGCAGTTCTTC. Encoded protein: CASRGTSSYEQFF.

The V and J genes are TRBV3-1 and TRBJ2-7; D is uncertain. V was trimmed by 6 bases and J by 8 bases, leaving 17 bases between them. The germline CDR1 and CDR2 sequences are LGHDT and YNNKEL (reference sequence). CDR3 size: 13 residues. CDR3 sequence: CASSDGQESKQYF. CDR3 coding DNA: TGTGCCAGCAGTGACGGGCAGGAGTCCAAGCAGTACTTC.

The J gene is TRBJ1-2, the V gene TRBV7-8, with D maybe TRBD1 (5 bases). V lost 2 bases to trimming and J lost 1 base, with 11 bases between them. The CDR3 has 15 residues. CDR1 SGHVS and CDR2 FQNEAQ come from the germline V gene. CDR3 sequence (DNA): TGTGCCAGCAGCTTAAATGCCGGGGGTAACTATGGCTACACCTTC. Translated: CASSLNAGGNYGYTF.

This clonotype was seen just once. The V gene is TRBV11-3, the J gene TRBJ2-6; TRBD1 matches at 8 bases. Trimming removed 4 bases from V and 5 bases from J; junction bases left unmatched: 4. The CDR3 consists of 15 residues. CDR1 and CDR2 (germline): SGHNT, YENEEA. CDR3 bases: TGTGCCAGCAGCTCCAGGGGGCCTCGGGCCAACGTCCTGACTTTC. This sequence encodes CASSSRGPRANVLTF.

The gene calls are TRBV7-2 and TRBJ1-6, with D hard to call. The CDR3 has 16 amino acids. The germline V gene encodes CDR1 SGHTA and CDR2 FQGNSA. V was pared by 1 base and J by 0 bases, with 7 bases between. The CDR3 DNA reads as TGTGCCAGCAGCTTAGATGGGCGCTCCTATAATTCACCCCTCCACTTT. Protein product: CASSLDGRSYNSPLHF.